This T cell receptor beta chain was profiled in a study of blood T cell repertoires in COVID-19. Method: immunoSEQ multiplex PCR; TCRdb's copy keeps in-frame clones and lacks some. Of 470,000 or so clones listed, 70% to 90% were seen once; the top ten hold about 2%. The germline CDR1 and CDR2 sequences are MDHEN and SYDVKM. V was shortened by 3 bases and J by 9 bases, with 6 bases between the two germline ends. The CDR3 spans 11 residues. This chain links TRBV28 with TRBJ2-1; no reliable D call. Sequenced: PBMCs or T cells enriched from blood (not recorded which). This TCR was recovered from a woman younger than 35 with acute COVID-19. CDR3: CASSFEREQFF. DNA for the CDR3: TGTGCCAGCAGTTTTGAGCGTGAGCAGTTCTTC.